This paragraph covers one TCR beta chain sequence. Its antigen target is currently unknown. Per-base quality was not reported, and no clone a single base away is much larger than it. The immunoSEQ Assay, a bias-controlled multiplex PCR, was used to amplify TCRbeta CDR3 regions from genomic DNA. For the original study's pipeline: The number of nucleated cells in each sample was estimated from the amplification of reference gene primers within the assay. To quantify the absolute abundance of each unique TCRbeta CDR3 rearrangement, sequence reads were collapsed and filtered. For each sample, productive Simpson clonality was calculated by taking the square root of Simpson's diversity index across productive rearrangements. The table was pulled from immuneACCESS by TCRdb, which kept in-frame rearrangements only. Such tables lose some clones; where checked, under half of the loss comes from unresolved V genes, and the rest has no known cause. V and J calls and clone size are copied from that table; D and trimming were computed from the DNA. In all, the sample holds around 620,000 clones, and 85% to 90% of those were seen once. About 0.24% of the sample is taken by the ten largest.

The sample belongs to a study of blood T cell repertoires in COVID-19 (dated by TCRdb to the early 2020s). In the study overall: Collaborator samples came from the United States, Italy and Spain and covered acute and convalescent phases of COVID-19. The prospective study material was composed of cDNA or gDNA derived from T cells, B-cell-depleted T cells, or PBMCs. Deeply sampled blood TCRbeta repertoires from subjects exposed to, actively infected with, or recovered from COVID-19 were included in the dataset. The repertoires were released in a freely available public database meant as a resource for research on the immune response to SARS-CoV-2. Samples were obtained from the ongoing ImmuneRACE study (first 160 participants) and from 950 to 1,500 subjects provided by 6 global collaborators. Sample metadata almost always included a de-identified subject ID, COVID-19 status, age in years and sex. HLA class I and class II types, where available, came from metadata supplied by the sample provider rather than from assay-based typing.

Beyond this particular receptor, the publication reports: The quantity of clinical and demographic metadata differed by source and by participant and was supplied without curation.

Sequences LNHDA (CDR1) and SQIVND (CDR2) are obtained from the germline V gene (reference sequence). At the junction V is shortened by 6 bases and J by 3 bases; bases outside the gene matches: 5. Including cysteine and phenylalanine, the CDR3 has 14 amino acids. The read is trimmed to its CDR3 DNA, 42 bases read in frame from base 1. Collaborating institutions collected whole blood in K2EDTA tubes following their own protocols. Collaborator samples were shipped for TCRbeta analysis as frozen whole blood, isolated PBMCs, or DNA extracted from either sample type. The clonotype originates from a woman aged 18-29 years with acute or convalescent COVID-19. The chain links TRBV19 with TRBJ2-3, with 8 bases matching TRBD2. Specimen: peripheral blood. The CDR3 corresponds to CASSGGASTDTQYF. The nucleotide sequence is TGTGCCAGTAGCGGGGGGGCCTCTACAGATACGCAGTATTTT.